A single sample gave rise to the 8 T cell receptor beta chains below, sequenced in a study of human T cells and chemical hapten exposure. MiXCR was run by TCRdb on the RACE reads, yielding one entry per CDR3 protein. The data hold 79,000 or so distinct CDR3 sequences, with approximately 35% observed a single time. Time point given: patch test 1, 2 weeks after DPC sensitization. Treatment: therapeutic diphenylcyclopropenone sensitization with weekly scalp DPC. The source was whole blood, collected in connection with sensitization to the hapten diphenylcyclopropenone (DPC). The receptors derive from a man aged 35 to 55 with alopecia areata. Some clones in this sample may be carry-over from other donors' samples.

J is TRBJ2-7 and V is TRBV6-6; weak D call: TRBD1 (5 bases). Germline V gene lookup returns CDR1 MNHNY and CDR2 SVGAGI (reference sequence). This CDR3 comprises 14 residues. V was shortened by 0 bases and J by 6 bases, with 12 bases between the two germline ends. This chain's CDR3 is CASSYSAQGVEQYF. The CDR3 DNA is TGTGCCAGCAGTTACTCGGCCCAGGGTGTCGAGCAGTACTTC.

V is TRBV29-1 and J is TRBJ2-1; 8 bases map to TRBD1. The CDR3 consists of 14 residues. Germline CDR1 is SQVTM and CDR2 is ANQGSEA. The CDR3 spells CSSSTGARVHEQFF. The CDR3 region has the DNA TGCAGTTCCTCGACAGGGGCGCGCGTCCATGAGCAGTTCTTC.

V and J are TRBV28 and TRBJ2-5; the match to TRBD2 covers 13 bases. CDR1 is MDHEN, CDR2 SYDVKM, per germline. CDR3 length equals 15 residues. J was trimmed by 0 bases and V by 8 bases; bases with no gene match: 3. The CDR3 DNA is TGTGCCAGCCACGGACTAGCGGGAGACCAAGAGACCCAGTACTTC. Translation gives CASHGLAGDQETQYF.

This clonotype was seen a few times. The rearrangement joins TRBV12-3 or TRBV12-4 to TRBJ1-1; D gene uncertain. The CDR3 is made up of 15 amino acids. Trimming left V 6 bases short and J 0 bases short, with 14 bases between. The CDR3 sequence is CASSPTRGMNTEAFF. The CDR3 nucleotides are TGTGCCAGCAGCCCCACCCGGGGAATGAACACTGAAGCTTTCTTT.

The rearrangement joins TRBV11-2 to TRBJ1-1; 8 positions match TRBD1. The CDR3 is made up of 15 amino acids. The junction had 6 bases not matched to a gene; V was cut back by 1 base and J by 5 bases. The germline gives CDR1 SGHAT, CDR2 FQNNGV. CDR3 region: CASSLGRQGRTEAFF. CDR3 DNA: TGTGCCAGCAGCTTAGGGCGACAGGGGAGGACTGAAGCTTTCTTT.

V gene TRBV19 combines with J gene TRBJ1-5; TRBD1 might be the D (6 bases). Germline V gene data show CDR1 as LNHDA and CDR2 as SQIVND (reference sequence). The CDR3 is 18 amino acids. V was trimmed by 4 bases and J by 3 bases, leaving 22 bases between them. Here the CDR3 DNA reads TGTGCCAGTAGTAAAGAGGTCGGCAGGGGTAGGGACAATCAGCCCCAGCATTTT. It specifies CASSKEVGRGRDNQPQHF.

This clonotype was detected a few times. The rearrangement uses TRBV7-6 and TRBJ1-1; 11 nucleotides match TRBD1. Germline trimming cut 4 bases from V and 0 bases from J; bases unmatched to any gene: 1. Germline CDR1 SGHVS, CDR2 FNYEAQ. This CDR3 is built from 15 residues. The CDR3 sequence: CASSSGQGVNTEAFF. Here the CDR3 DNA reads TGTGCCAGCAGCTCGGGACAGGGGGTGAACACTGAAGCTTTCTTT.

Only a few counts were recorded for this clonotype. The chain is built from TRBV7-3 and TRBJ2-5; a possible D gene is TRBD1 (6 bases). In germline, CDR1 is SGHTA, CDR2 FQGTGA. The length of the CDR3 is 15 residues. V lost 1 base and J 0 bases, leaving 9 bases between the germline ends. CDR3 sequence: CASSLKGGYQETQYF. The CDR3 DNA sequence: TGTGCCAGCAGCTTAAAAGGGGGTTACCAAGAGACCCAGTACTTC.